The 21 T cell receptor beta chains below come from one sample, sequenced in a study of blood T cell repertoires in COVID-19. This table comes from immunoSEQ multiplex PCR, and its TCRdb copy is limited to in-frame clones, with some not included. The sample gives roughly 500,000 clones, about 85% of which show up once; approximately 8.3% is in the top ten. Sequencing input: PBMCs or T cells enriched from blood (not recorded which). The receptors here all came from a woman aged 55-70 years who had recovered from COVID-19.

J is TRBJ2-7 and V is TRBV2; D is perhaps TRBD2 (7 bases). Germline V gene data show CDR1 as SNHLY and CDR2 as FYNNEI. The CDR3 is 13 amino acids. The germline V and J ends were trimmed by 7 bases and 6 bases, with 16 bases remaining between them. The CDR3 DNA sequence: TGTGCCAGCATGCGGGGGCGTATAGGCGAGCAGTACGTC. Its protein is CASMRGRIGEQYV.

The chain combines TRBV28 with TRBJ2-1; 7 bases map to TRBD1. Germline trimming cut 7 bases from V and 3 bases from J; bases unmatched to any gene: 6. In germline, CDR1 is MDHEN, CDR2 SYDVKM. CDR3 length equals 14 residues. As DNA, the CDR3 is TGTGCCAGCAATCCGGGACAGATCTACAATGAGCAGTTCTTC. The encoded protein is CASNPGQIYNEQFF.

The rearrangement joins TRBV20-1 to TRBJ1-2; D is possibly TRBD1 (6 bases). The CDR3 length is 14 residues. Trimming removed 3 bases at V and 8 bases at J, with 19 bases between. CDR1 DFQATT and CDR2 SNEGSKA come from the germline V gene (reference sequence). CDR3 sequence: CSASPQQGLGGYTF. CDR3 nucleotides: TGCAGTGCTAGTCCCCAACAGGGCCTAGGAGGCTACACCTTC.

This rearrangement joins TRBV6-5 to TRBJ1-2, with 9 bases aligning to TRBD1. Germline CDR1 MNHEY, CDR2 SVGAGI. CDR3 length: 15 residues. The junction had 7 bases not matched to a gene; V was cut back by 4 bases and J by 4 bases. Here the CDR3 DNA reads TGTGCCAGCAGTTTCCTACAGGGGGCGGGCTATGGCTACACCTTC. It is translated as CASSFLQGAGYGYTF.

This rearrangement joins TRBV3-1 (or the pseudogene TRBV3-2) to TRBJ1-4, with a possible D match to TRBD1 (5 bases). Germline CDR1 reads LGHDT; CDR2 reads YNNKEL (reference sequence). Trimming left V 0 bases short and J 8 bases short, with 13 bases between. CDR3 length equals 15 residues. CDR3 DNA: TGTGCCAGCAGCCAAGACCCGGGAGGGACCGAAAAACTGTTTTTT. Its protein product is CASSQDPGGTEKLFF.

The genes are TRBV10-3 and TRBJ1-1; 7 nucleotides line up with TRBD1. Trimming cost V 4 bases and J 6 bases; bases outside gene matches: 11. The germline V gene encodes CDR1 ENHRY and CDR2 SYGVKD. CDR3 length: 15 residues. The CDR3 bases are TGTGCCATCAGTGGCCTGCAGGGGGGAATTGCTGAAGCTTTCTTT. This encodes CAISGLQGGIAEAFF.

This chain links TRBV4-1 with TRBJ2-7, with 15 positions matching TRBD2. With V trimmed by 4 bases and J by 5 bases, 3 bases remained unmatched. The CDR3 covers 15 residues. The germline gives CDR1 MGHRA, CDR2 YSYEKL. As DNA, the CDR3 is TGCGCCAGCAGCCCGCGGACTAGCGGGGGGGACGAGCAGTACTTC. Translation gives CASSPRTSGGDEQYF.

The chain joins TRBV24-1 to TRBJ2-1; 11 bases match TRBD2. The CDR3 is 16 residues long. J gave up 10 bases and V 0 bases, and 7 bases lay outside the gene matches. Looked up from germline, CDR1 is KGHDR and CDR2 is SFDVKD. The CDR3 reads CATSDLSLAGGREQFF. In DNA form, the CDR3 reads TGTGCCACCAGTGATTTGTCCCTAGCGGGGGGTAGGGAGCAGTTCTTC.

The chain joins TRBV6-5 to TRBJ2-7; TRBD1 matches at 7 bases. V was clipped by 0 bases and J by 3 bases; unmatched bases: 2. The length of the CDR3 is 14 residues. CDR1 MNHEY and CDR2 SVGAGI come from the germline V gene. CDR3 sequence: CASSYSGQDYEQYF. Written as DNA, the CDR3 is TGTGCCAGCAGTTACTCAGGACAGGACTACGAGCAGTACTTC.

This chain uses TRBV3-1 (or the pseudogene TRBV3-2) with TRBJ2-2; D call uncertain. Trimming shortened V by 4 bases and J by 4 bases, and 13 bases separated the two germline ends. CDR1 is LGHDT, CDR2 YNNKEL, per germline (reference sequence). The CDR3 is 15 amino acids. CDR3 region: CASSPMDAGTGELFF. DNA of the CDR3: TGTGCCAGCAGCCCCATGGATGCAGGCACCGGGGAGCTGTTTTTT.

The CDR3 region is CATSNYLRGAGYTF. CDR3 bases: TGTGCCACCAGTAACTACCTCAGGGGGGCAGGCTACACCTTC. The chain recombines TRBV24-1 with TRBJ1-2, with 7 bases lining up with TRBD1. This CDR3 has 14 residues. Trimming took 6 bases from V and 8 from J; bases not matched to a gene: 11. In germline, CDR1 is KGHDR, CDR2 SFDVKD.

The DNA of the CDR3 is TGTGCCAGCAGTGCCGGGACAGGGGGCTGGAGTGAAGCTTTCTTT. It encodes CASSAGTGGWSEAFF. V is TRBV6-4 and J is TRBJ1-1, with 12 positions matching TRBD1. Germline values: CDR1 MRHNA, CDR2 SNTAGT. The CDR3 is made up of 15 amino acids. The V and J ends lost 4 bases and 7 bases, in that order; junction bases with no gene match: 7.

In nucleotides, the CDR3 is TGTGCCAGCAGTCCCTTGGGACAGGGTTATAATTCACCCCTCCACTTT. Translation: CASSPLGQGYNSPLHF. This chain connects TRBV27 to TRBJ1-6, with 9 bases fitting TRBD1. CDR1 MNHEY and CDR2 SMNVEV come from the germline V gene (reference sequence). The CDR3 runs 16 residues. V gave up 5 bases and J gave up 4 bases; unmatched junction bases: 6.

The chain combines TRBV12-5 with TRBJ1-2; TRBD1 matches 7 bases. CDR1 and CDR2 (germline): LGHNT, FRNRAP. The CDR3 spans 12 residues. With 5 bases clipped from V and 5 bases from J, the junction kept 2 bases outside the gene matches. The CDR3 region is CASGPGQYGYTF. DNA of the CDR3: TGTGCTAGTGGTCCGGGACAGTATGGCTACACCTTC.

V usage is TRBV4-1 and J usage is TRBJ2-7, with 8 bases that match TRBD1. The germline CDR1 and CDR2 sequences are MGHRA and YSYEKL. V dropped 4 bases and J dropped 5; count of bases not matched to a gene: 7. CDR3 size: 14 residues. CDR3: CASSRTNRGDEQYF. CDR3 coding DNA: TGCGCCAGCAGCCGAACAAACAGGGGGGACGAGCAGTACTTC.

The CDR3 region is CASSSLGGTPGNTIYF. CDR3 bases: TGTGCCAGCAGCTCGCTCGGGGGGACCCCTGGAAACACCATATATTTT. This chain joins TRBV7-9 and TRBJ1-3; D might be TRBD1 (5 bases). CDR3 length: 16 amino acids. V was trimmed by 4 bases and J by 2 bases, leaving 15 bases between them. Per germline, CDR1 SEHNR and CDR2 FQNEAQ (reference sequence).

This chain uses TRBV7-2 with TRBJ2-1; 7 bases fit TRBD1. J gave up 2 bases and V 4 bases, and 5 bases lay outside the gene matches. The CDR3 is 15 amino acids. Per germline, CDR1 SGHTA and CDR2 FQGNSA. Here the CDR3 reads CASSSQTGTYNEQFF. CDR3 in DNA: TGTGCCAGCAGCTCCCAGACAGGGACCTACAATGAGCAGTTCTTC.

Notes on this clone: In the same sample, other DNA sequences code for this CDR3. CDR3 coding DNA: TGTGCCAGCAGTTCCACAGGGAACTATGGCTACACCTTC. Protein product: CASSSTGNYGYTF. This rearrangement joins TRBV6-5 to TRBJ1-2; a possible D gene is TRBD1 (6 bases). Trimming took 4 bases from V and 2 from J, leaving 8 bases between them. This CDR3 spans 13 amino acids. Germline V lookup: CDR1 MNHEY, CDR2 SVGAGI.

The J gene is TRBJ1-1, the V gene TRBV6-5, with TRBD1 matching over 8 bases. The CDR3 sequence is 14 residues long. Germline CDR1 MNHEY, CDR2 SVGAGI. The V and J ends lost 6 bases and 10 bases, in that order; junction bases with no gene match: 13. The CDR3, as DNA: TGTGCCAGCAGGGTGGATCGTTCCGGGACAGGAGCTTTCTTT. Translation gives CASRVDRSGTGAFF.

The rearrangement joins TRBV4-1 to TRBJ2-7; weak D call: TRBD1 (5 bases). The ends were cut back, 1 base at V and 2 bases at J, with 12 bases in the middle. Per the germline V gene, CDR1 is MGHRA and CDR2 is YSYEKL. The CDR3 consists of 15 residues. As DNA, the CDR3 is TGCGCCAGCAGCCAAGGGTTACAGGAGACCTACGAGCAGTACTTC. The encoded protein is CASSQGLQETYEQYF.

The CDR3 reads CASSPSFLYEQYF. CDR3 nucleotide sequence: TGTGCCAGCTCCCCTTCCTTCCTCTACGAGCAGTACTTC. This chain uses TRBV7-9 with TRBJ2-7; D is unresolved. With 8 bases removed from V and 3 bases from J, the gap between germline ends came to 14 bases. There are 13 residues in the CDR3. CDR1 is SEHNR, CDR2 FQNEAQ, per germline (reference sequence).